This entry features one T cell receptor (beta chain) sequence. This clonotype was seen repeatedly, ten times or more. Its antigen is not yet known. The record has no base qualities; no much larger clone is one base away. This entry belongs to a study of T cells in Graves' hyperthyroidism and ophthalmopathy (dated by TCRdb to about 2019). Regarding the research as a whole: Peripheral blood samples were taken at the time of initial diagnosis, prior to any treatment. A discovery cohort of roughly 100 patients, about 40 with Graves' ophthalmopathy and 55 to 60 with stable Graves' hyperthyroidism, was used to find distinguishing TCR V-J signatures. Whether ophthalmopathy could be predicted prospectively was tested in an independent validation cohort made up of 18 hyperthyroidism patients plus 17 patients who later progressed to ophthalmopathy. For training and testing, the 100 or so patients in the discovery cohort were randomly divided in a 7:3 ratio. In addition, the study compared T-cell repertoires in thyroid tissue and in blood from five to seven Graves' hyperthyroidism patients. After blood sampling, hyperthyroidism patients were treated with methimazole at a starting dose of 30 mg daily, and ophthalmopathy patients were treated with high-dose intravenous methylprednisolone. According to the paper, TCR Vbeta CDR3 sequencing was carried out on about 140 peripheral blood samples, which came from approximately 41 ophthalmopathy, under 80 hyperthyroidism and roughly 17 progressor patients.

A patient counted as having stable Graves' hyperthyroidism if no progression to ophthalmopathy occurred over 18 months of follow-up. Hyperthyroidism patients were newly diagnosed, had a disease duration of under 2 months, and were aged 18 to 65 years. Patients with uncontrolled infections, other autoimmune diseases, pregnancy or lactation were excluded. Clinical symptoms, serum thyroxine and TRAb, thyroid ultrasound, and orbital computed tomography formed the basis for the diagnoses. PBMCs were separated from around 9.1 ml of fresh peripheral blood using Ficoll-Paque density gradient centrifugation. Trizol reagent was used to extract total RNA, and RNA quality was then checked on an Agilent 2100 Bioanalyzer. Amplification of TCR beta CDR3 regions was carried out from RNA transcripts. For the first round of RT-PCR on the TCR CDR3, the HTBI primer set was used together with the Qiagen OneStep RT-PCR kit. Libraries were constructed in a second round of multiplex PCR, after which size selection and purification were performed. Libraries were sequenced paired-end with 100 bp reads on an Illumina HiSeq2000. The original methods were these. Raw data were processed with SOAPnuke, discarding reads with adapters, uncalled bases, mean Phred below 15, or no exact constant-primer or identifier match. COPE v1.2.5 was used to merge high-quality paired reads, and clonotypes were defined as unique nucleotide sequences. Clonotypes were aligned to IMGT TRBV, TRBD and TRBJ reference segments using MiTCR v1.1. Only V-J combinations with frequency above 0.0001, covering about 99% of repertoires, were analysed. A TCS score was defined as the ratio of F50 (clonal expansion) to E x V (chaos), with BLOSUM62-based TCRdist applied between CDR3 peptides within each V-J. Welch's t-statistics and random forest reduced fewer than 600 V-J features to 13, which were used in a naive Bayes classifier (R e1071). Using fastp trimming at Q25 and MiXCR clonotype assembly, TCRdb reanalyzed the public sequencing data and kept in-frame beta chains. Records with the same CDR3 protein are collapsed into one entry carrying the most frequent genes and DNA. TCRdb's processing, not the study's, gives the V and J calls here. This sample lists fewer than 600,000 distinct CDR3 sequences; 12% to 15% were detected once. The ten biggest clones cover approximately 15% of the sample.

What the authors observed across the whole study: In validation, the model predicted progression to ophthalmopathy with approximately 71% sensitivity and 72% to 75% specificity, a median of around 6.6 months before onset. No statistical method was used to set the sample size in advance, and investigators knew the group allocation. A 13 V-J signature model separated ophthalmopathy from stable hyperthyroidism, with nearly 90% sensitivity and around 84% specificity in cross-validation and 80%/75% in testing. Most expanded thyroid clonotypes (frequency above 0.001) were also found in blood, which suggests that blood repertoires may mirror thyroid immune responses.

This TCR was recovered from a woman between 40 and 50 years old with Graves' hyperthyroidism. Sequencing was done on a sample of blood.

The DNA is TGTGCCAGCTCACCCGGGACAGGGGACCGCGAGCAGTACTTC. Its protein is CASSPGTGDREQYF. The rearrangement joined TRBV18 to TRBJ2-7, with 10 bases matching TRBD1. Here V drops 3 bases and J drops 6 bases, and the junction holds 5 bases not matched to any gene. The germline V gene specifies KGHSH as CDR1 and LQKENI as CDR2. The CDR3 numbers 14 residues from cysteine through phenylalanine. CDR3 DNA is the only sequence kept; it has 42 bases, read in frame from the first base.